A single sample is the source of the 27 T cell receptor beta chains below, sequenced in a study of OX40 agonist ivuxolimab in advanced cancers. Repertoires were generated with immunoSEQ multiplex PCR, while TCRdb's copy carries only in-frame clones and drops some. This sample has some 130,000 clones, with under 95% found just once. Here the sequenced sample was CD4+ or CD8+ T cells sorted from blood, taken in a trial of the OX40 agonist ivuxolimab. Receptors originate from an adult with an advanced solid tumor such as melanoma, head and neck, liver or kidney cancer.

The chain is built from TRBV4-3 and TRBJ1-6, with 9 positions matching TRBD1. The V gene end was trimmed by 4 bases and the J gene end by 1 base; junction bases not matched to a gene: 14. CDR1 and CDR2 (germline): LGHNA, YSLEER. This CDR3 is 20 amino acids long. The CDR3 is CASSPKFGTGTSSYNSPLHF. Here the CDR3 DNA reads TGCGCCAGCAGCCCTAAGTTCGGGACAGGGACTTCTTCCTATAATTCACCCCTCCACTTT.

The V call is TRBV6-1, the J call TRBJ2-7; TRBD1 might be the D (5 bases). The V end lost 7 bases, the J end lost 2 bases, and 15 bases lay between the germline ends. The CDR3 totals 14 residues. The germline CDR1 and CDR2 sequences are MNHNS and SASEGT. The CDR3 loop reads CASTNPAGPYEQYF. The CDR3 nucleotides read TGTGCCAGCACCAATCCAGCAGGGCCCTACGAGCAGTACTTC.

This chain uses TRBV28 with TRBJ1-6; D unclear. The germline CDR1 and CDR2 sequences are MDHEN and SYDVKM. The V end lost 7 bases, the J end lost 0 bases, and 7 bases lay between the germline ends. This CDR3 is 14 amino acids long. CDR3 protein: CASTLSSYNSPLHF. CDR3 coding DNA: TGTGCCAGCACACTCAGCTCCTATAATTCACCCCTCCACTTT.

The chain carries TRBV11-2 and TRBJ1-1; D gene uncertain. CDR3 length equals 13 residues. From germline, CDR1 is SGHAT and CDR2 FQNNGV. The germline V and J ends were trimmed by 2 bases and 1 base, with 5 bases remaining between them. Here the CDR3 DNA reads TGTGCCAGCAGCTTAAACAGGAACACTGAAGCTTTCTTT. Its translation is CASSLNRNTEAFF.

This clone was picked up one time. A read error may account for a junction end that differs from germline. V gene TRBV7-7 combines with J gene TRBJ2-7; 9 bases match TRBD1. This CDR3 comprises 15 residues. Germline-derived CDR1 and CDR2 are SSHAT and FNYEAQ (reference sequence). CDR3 amino acids: CASSSAWGQGYEQYF. The DNA of the CDR3 is TGTGCTAGCAGCTCTGCTTGGGGACAGGGTTACGAGCAGTACTTC.

CDR3: CSASWDSRILNTEAFF. The DNA of the CDR3 is TGCAGCGCATCATGGGACAGCCGGATTCTGAACACTGAAGCTTTCTTT. The V call is TRBV29-1, the J call TRBJ1-1; 7 bases line up with TRBD1. The V and J ends lost 7 bases and 0 bases, in that order; junction bases with no gene match: 14. CDR1 is SQVTM and CDR2 is ANQGSEA in the germline V gene. The CDR3 totals 16 residues.

The rearrangement uses TRBV28 and TRBJ2-2, with TRBD2 matching 7 bases. The V and J ends lost 3 bases and 4 bases, in that order; junction bases with no gene match: 5. CDR1 is MDHEN, CDR2 SYDVKM, per germline. The CDR3 has 15 residues. The CDR3 DNA reads as TGTGCCAGCAGTTTCGGCGGGAGAAGCACCGGGGAGCTGTTTTTT. Translation: CASSFGGRSTGELFF.

CDR3 DNA: TGTGCCAGCAGTTACCCTGACCCCGGCTACGAGCAGTACTTC. Translation gives CASSYPDPGYEQYF. The genes are TRBV6-6 and TRBJ2-7; no clear D gene. The CDR3 length is 14 residues. CDR1 and CDR2 (germline): MNHNY, SVGAGI (reference sequence). Trimming left V 2 bases short and J 3 bases short, with 11 bases between.

The chain links TRBV7-6 to TRBJ1-2, with D possibly being TRBD1 (5 bases). V was shortened by 0 bases and J by 4 bases, with 9 bases between the two germline ends. Germline V gives CDR1 SGHVS, CDR2 FNYEAQ. The CDR3 has 14 amino acids. Written as DNA, the CDR3 is TGTGCCAGCAGCTTAGCCGGGGGACCCTATGGCTACACCTTC. Protein product: CASSLAGGPYGYTF.

V and J are TRBV9 and TRBJ2-3; 9 positions match TRBD2. CDR3 length: 16 amino acids. The ends lost 0 bases at V and 4 bases at J; junction bases unmatched: 6. Germline V gene data show CDR1 as SGDLS and CDR2 as YYNGEE. The CDR3 spells CASSVGLAGTADTQYF. The CDR3 nucleotides read TGTGCCAGCAGCGTAGGCCTAGCGGGAACGGCAGATACGCAGTATTTT.

This clone was seen more than once but under ten times. The genes are TRBV5-6 and TRBJ1-6, with TRBD1 matching over 8 bases. The J segment lost 0 bases and the V segment lost 3 bases, leaving 2 bases of the junction unmatched. From germline, CDR1 is SGHDT and CDR2 YYEEEE. The CDR3 runs 16 residues. CDR3 in amino acids: CASSSDRGSYNSPLHF. The CDR3 nucleotides are TGTGCCAGCAGCTCCGACAGGGGCTCCTATAATTCACCCCTCCACTTT.

This clone was recorded once. The genes are TRBV6-4 and TRBJ1-1; D unresolved. CDR3 length: 14 residues. In germline, CDR1 is MRHNA, CDR2 SNTAGT. Trimming pared 5 bases from V and 4 bases from J, leaving 14 bases between. The CDR3 here is CASSPQTWGTEAFF. CDR3 nucleotide sequence: TGTGCCAGCAGTCCACAAACCTGGGGCACTGAAGCTTTCTTT.

This CDR3 is CASSYSQGIIGYEQYF. The CDR3 DNA is TGTGCCAGCAGTTACTCTCAGGGCATTATAGGCTACGAGCAGTACTTC. The gene calls are TRBV6-6 and TRBJ2-7, with a tentative D call TRBD1 (5 bases). The V end was cut by 0 bases, the J end by 3 bases, with 15 bases between. Germline V lookup: CDR1 MNHNY, CDR2 SVGAGI (reference sequence). This CDR3 region has 16 residues.

This clone was seen a single time. The chain has TRBV6-6 and TRBJ1-2; TRBD1 might be the D (6 bases). The CDR3 loop spans 14 amino acids. V gave up 7 bases and J gave up 7 bases, with 19 bases separating them. The germline CDR1 and CDR2 sequences are MNHNY and SVGAGI (reference sequence). The CDR3 protein is CASTSQGRVAGYTF. Written as DNA, the CDR3 is TGTGCCAGCACTTCACAGGGTAGGGTGGCTGGCTACACCTTC.

The CDR3 here is CASSSPALSAEAFF. The CDR3, as DNA: TGTGCCAGCAGTTCCCCGGCTCTCTCTGCTGAAGCTTTCTTT. This sequence joins TRBV6-5 and TRBJ1-1; D remains ambiguous. Trimming stripped 4 bases from V and 6 bases from J, with 15 bases between. This CDR3 region has 14 residues. Per germline, CDR1 MNHEY and CDR2 SVGAGI.

This clone is a singleton in its sample. The chain joins TRBV28 to TRBJ1-2; D possibly corresponds to TRBD1 (5 bases). This CDR3 is built from 12 residues. Germline V CDR1 and CDR2: MDHEN, SYDVKM. Trimming removed 11 bases at V and 6 bases at J, with 16 bases between. The DNA for the CDR3 is TGTGCCGTCCTTTCAGGGTTCCATGGCTACACCTTC. It is translated as CAVLSGFHGYTF.

This chain links TRBV5-8 with TRBJ1-2; possible D gene TRBD1, 6 bases. This CDR3 spans 13 amino acids. Germline assignment: CDR1 SGHTS and CDR2 YDEGEE. V lost 6 bases and J 4 bases, leaving 13 bases between the germline ends. The CDR3 loop reads CASNLDRSYGYTF. CDR3 DNA sequence: TGTGCCAGCAACCTGGACAGAAGCTATGGCTACACCTTC.

This rearrangement joins TRBV6-6 to TRBJ2-4, with TRBD2 identical over 10 bases. The CDR3 covers 14 residues. Germline CDR1 MNHNY, CDR2 SVGAGI (reference sequence). J gave up 6 bases and V 6 bases, and 5 bases lay outside the gene matches. The CDR3 region has the DNA TGTGCCAGCAGCCAAGGGACTAGCGTAAACATTCAGTACTTC. This gives the protein CASSQGTSVNIQYF.

J is TRBJ1-2 and V is TRBV5-1; TRBD1 might be the D (6 bases). V dropped 0 bases and J dropped 4 bases, with 10 bases sitting between them. The CDR3 covers 14 residues. Germline assignment: CDR1 SGHRS and CDR2 YFSETQ. The CDR3 reads CASSLAGGGYGYTF. CDR3 bases: TGCGCCAGCAGCTTGGCCGGGGGCGGCTATGGCTACACCTTC.

CDR3: CASSYLSGTYEQYF. The CDR3 region has the DNA TGTGCCAGCAGTTACCTTAGCGGGACCTACGAGCAGTACTTC. This chain connects TRBV6-6 to TRBJ2-7; 8 positions match TRBD2. V was pared by 2 bases and J by 2 bases, with 2 bases of the junction left unmatched. This CDR3 has 14 residues. From germline, CDR1 is MNHNY and CDR2 SVGAGI (reference sequence).

V gene TRBV5-5 combines with J gene TRBJ1-2; 7 nucleotides match TRBD1. This CDR3 region has 15 residues. Germline V CDR1 and CDR2: SGHKS, YYEKEE (reference sequence). V lost 6 bases and J lost 4; bases outside the gene matches: 12. In nucleotides, the CDR3 is TGTGCCAGCACACCTGGGAGGGGGCGCTCCTATGGCTACACCTTC. The encoded protein is CASTPGRGRSYGYTF.

The V gene is TRBV6-6, the J gene TRBJ1-5, with 12 bases aligning to TRBD1. Germline lookup yields CDR1 MNHNY and CDR2 SVGAGI (reference sequence). The V segment lost 0 bases and the J segment 11 bases; nucleotides outside the gene matches: 8. The CDR3 totals 16 residues. The CDR3 sequence: CASSYSRGQGAGAQHF. In DNA form, the CDR3 reads TGTGCCAGCAGTTACTCGAGGGGACAGGGGGCCGGGGCCCAGCATTTT.

The chain has TRBV28 and TRBJ1-2, with a tentative D call TRBD1 (5 bases). Trimming removed 6 bases from V and 0 bases from J, with 8 bases in between. This CDR3 is 13 amino acids long. Looked up from germline, CDR1 is MDHEN and CDR2 is SYDVKM. The CDR3 loop reads CASSLTANYGYTF. The CDR3 DNA reads as TGTGCCAGCAGCCTGACAGCTAACTATGGCTACACCTTC.

This clone was seen only a few times. DNA for the CDR3: TGCAGAGCAGGGAGCTACACCTTC. This translates into CRAGSYTF. This rearrangement joins TRBV20-1 to TRBJ1-2; tentative D call: TRBD1 (5 bases). This CDR3 region has 8 residues. CDR1 is DFQATT, CDR2 SNEGSKA, per germline (reference sequence).

J is TRBJ1-5 and V is TRBV19, with a weak D call TRBD1 (5 bases). The germline V gene has CDR1 LNHDA and CDR2 SQIVND (reference sequence). Trimming removed 1 base at V and 4 bases at J, with 8 bases between. The CDR3 sequence is 14 residues long. CDR3 loop: CASSIGGPNQPQHF. CDR3 nucleotides: TGTGCCAGTAGTATAGGGGGCCCTAATCAGCCCCAGCATTTT. The full variable domain, its missing parts supplied by reference TRBV19 and TRBJ1-5, is DGGITQSPKYLFRKEGQNVTLSCEQNLNHDAMYWYRQDPGQGLRLIYYSQIVNDFQKGDIAEGYSVSREKKESFPLTVTSAQKNPTAFYLCASSIGGPNQPQHFGDGTRLSIL.

The chain joins TRBV11-2 to TRBJ1-5, with 7 bases matching TRBD1. V trimming: 4 bases; J trimming: 0 bases; junction bases outside the gene matches: 6. The length of the CDR3 is 16 residues. Germline assignment: CDR1 SGHAT and CDR2 FQNNGV. As DNA, the CDR3 is TGTGCCAGCAGCTCATTGACAGGGCATAGCAATCAGCCCCAGCATTTT. Amino acid sequence: CASSSLTGHSNQPQHF. Using reference TRBV11-2 and TRBJ1-5 for the parts outside the CDR3, the full variable domain is EAGVAQSPRYKIIEKRQSVAFWCNPISGHATLYWYQQILGQGPKLLIQFQNNGVVDDSQLPKDRFSAERLKGVDSTLKIQPAKLEDSAVYLCASSSLTGHSNQPQHFGDGTRLSIL.

The rearrangement joins TRBV15 to TRBJ2-1; 11 bases line up with TRBD2. Germline V gene lookup returns CDR1 LNHNV and CDR2 YYDKDF (reference sequence). The CDR3 runs to 16 residues. Trimming removed 1 base from V and 14 bases from J; junction bases left unmatched: 13. CDR3 DNA: TGTGCCACCAGCAGAGGGGGGGCACGACTAGCGGGGCATGAGTTCTTC. This translates into CATSRGGARLAGHEFF.